This is a list of T cell receptor beta chains from one sample in a study of OX40 agonist ivuxolimab in advanced cancers. The protocol was immunoSEQ multiplex PCR, while the TCRdb copy is restricted to in-frame clones and leaves out a portion. The sample contains just under 75,000 clones, about 93% of which appear only once. The specimen comprised CD4+ or CD8+ T cells sorted from blood, sampled in a trial of the OX40 agonist ivuxolimab. These receptors all stem from an adult with an advanced solid tumor such as melanoma, head and neck, liver or kidney cancer. CDR3s include the opening cysteine and the closing phenylalanine or tryptophan. A D gene is named only where the DNA matches it firmly. Clone size appears in some rows only: once, few, many, or a class for an expanded clone.

v_call	d_call	j_call	clone_size	cdr3_aa	cdr3_nt
TRBV6-1	TRBD2	TRBJ2-2	-	CASKGTSGITGELFF	TGTGCCAGCAAAGGGACTAGCGGGATTACCGGGGAGCTGTTTTTT
TRBV9	TRBD1	TRBJ1-5	once	CASSVNETGNYQPQHF	TGTGCCAGCAGCGTAAACGAGACAGGGAATTACCAGCCCCAGCATTTT
TRBV5-4	TRBD2	TRBJ2-3	-	CASSSGLAGSTDTQYF	TGTGCCAGCAGCTCCGGACTAGCGGGCAGCACAGATACGCAGTATTTT
TRBV25-1	TRBD1	TRBJ1-6	-	CASSELWQSGQPPLHF	TGTGCCAGCAGTGAACTATGGCAGTCGGGACAGCCACCCCTCCACTTT
TRBV2	TRBD2	TRBJ2-7	-	CASRGDFSGNSYEQYF	TGTGCCAGCAGAGGTGACTTTAGCGGGAACTCCTACGAGCAGTACTTC
TRBV25-1	TRBD1	TRBJ1-6	once	CASSEQGVNSPLHF	TGTGCCAGCAGTGAGCAGGGGGTCAATTCACCCCTCCACTTT
TRBV30	-	TRBJ1-3	-	CAWSQSTNRGYGNTIYF	TGTGCCTGGAGTCAAAGTACCAATCGGGGGTATGGAAACACCATATATTTT
TRBV6-4	-	TRBJ2-1	-	CASRDFNNEQFF	TGTGCCAGCCGGGACTTTAACAATGAGCAGTTCTTC
TRBV28	TRBD1	TRBJ1-2	-	CASSIPWTGVRGYTF	TGTGCCAGCAGTATCCCCTGGACAGGGGTTCGTGGCTACACCTTC
TRBV15	-	TRBJ2-5	once	CATSRDQGGETQYF	TGTGCCACCAGCAGAGATCAGGGCGGCGAGACCCAGTACTTC
TRBV5-1	TRBD1	TRBJ2-5	-	CASSGTGEGETQYF	TGCGCCAGCAGCGGGACAGGGGAAGGAGAGACCCAGTACTTC
TRBV28	TRBD1	TRBJ1-2	-	CASSPPGQNYGYTF	TGTGCCAGCAGTCCTCCGGGACAGAACTATGGCTACACCTTC
TRBV27	TRBD2	TRBJ2-3	-	CASNVWGLATDTQYF	TGTGCCAGCAACGTATGGGGACTAGCAACTGATACGCAGTATTTT
TRBV28	-	TRBJ1-1	-	CASSFAENPMNTEAFF	TGTGCCAGCAGTTTCGCGGAGAATCCGATGAACACTGAAGCTTTCTTT
TRBV7-3	TRBD1	TRBJ2-7	once	CASSPGQPSSYEQYF	TGTGCCAGCAGCCCGGGACAGCCGAGCTCCTACGAGCAGTACTTC
TRBV28	-	TRBJ1-2	-	CASSLGLRGYTYGYTF	TGTGCCAGCAGTTTGGGTCTTCGGGGTTATACCTATGGCTACACCTTC
TRBV11-3	TRBD2	TRBJ2-1	-	CASSLRLAEYNEQFF	TGTGCCAGCAGCTTACGACTAGCGGAGTACAATGAGCAGTTCTTC
TRBV7-2	-	TRBJ1-5	-	CASTTEGAGNQPQHF	TGTGCCAGCACCACCGAGGGAGCGGGCAATCAGCCCCAGCATTTT
TRBV29-1	TRBD2	TRBJ2-3	-	CSVVAGGLDTQYF	TGCAGCGTTGTAGCGGGAGGGTTGGATACGCAGTATTTT
TRBV7-2	-	TRBJ2-7	once	CASSPRQMVSYEQYF	TGTGCCAGCAGCCCACGACAGATGGTATCCTACGAGCAGTACTTC
TRBV5-5	-	TRBJ2-5	-	CASSFAREETQYF	TGTGCCAGCAGCTTTGCTAGGGAGGAGACCCAGTACTTC
TRBV7-3	-	TRBJ2-2	-	CASSLLGPTGELFF	TGTGCCAGCAGCCTCCTCGGGCCGACCGGGGAGCTGTTTTTT
TRBV10-1	TRBD2	TRBJ2-1	-	CASREAVKRGNEQFF	TGCGCCAGCAGGGAAGCGGTAAAGCGGGGCAATGAGCAGTTCTTC
TRBV9	TRBD1	TRBJ1-3	-	CASSVGTGSGNTIYF	TGTGCCAGCAGCGTAGGGACAGGCTCTGGAAACACCATATATTTT
TRBV6-1	TRBD1	TRBJ1-1	-	CASRRTGSEAFF	TGTGCCAGCAGGAGGACAGGCTCTGAAGCTTTCTTT
TRBV6-1	TRBD1	TRBJ2-3	-	CASSEAPGGNTQYF	TGTGCCAGCAGCGAAGCACCAGGGGGAAATACGCAGTATTTT
TRBV2	-	TRBJ1-1	-	CASSAESFMNTEAFF	TGTGCCAGCAGTGCGGAGAGTTTCATGAACACTGAAGCTTTCTTT
TRBV5-1	-	TRBJ2-1	-	CASSATGGSSSYNEQFF	TGCGCCAGCAGCGCCACAGGTGGGAGCAGCTCCTACAATGAGCAGTTCTTC
TRBV28	TRBD1	TRBJ2-5	-	CASSPPPQGARETQYF	TGTGCCAGCAGTCCCCCCCCACAGGGGGCCAGGGAGACCCAGTACTTC
TRBV7-2	-	TRBJ2-7	once	CASSLISSDRPYEQYF	TGTGCCAGCAGCTTAATAAGCTCCGACAGACCTTACGAGCAGTACTTC
TRBV19	-	TRBJ2-3	-	CASSITVAGVKDTQYF	TGTGCCAGTAGTATAACGGTCGCAGGGGTGAAAGATACGCAGTATTTT
TRBV7-2	-	TRBJ2-3	-	CASSLDTRSLTDTQYF	TGTGCCAGCAGCTTAGACACCAGGTCCCTCACAGATACGCAGTATTTT
TRBV11-2	TRBD1	TRBJ2-5	-	CASSLGYAGGQETQYF	TGTGCCAGCAGCTTAGGTTACGCAGGGGGCCAAGAGACCCAGTACTTC
TRBV9	TRBD2	TRBJ2-7	-	CASSVTTSGSSPYEQYF	TGTGCCAGCAGCGTGACCACTAGCGGGAGTAGCCCCTACGAGCAGTACTTC
TRBV27	-	TRBJ1-4	-	CASSLEGQTPTYKLFF	TGTGCCAGCAGTTTAGAGGGACAAACCCCGACTTATAAACTGTTTTTT